The 6 T cell receptor beta chains below all came from one sample that was sequenced in a study of cytomegalovirus exposure and HLA in healthy donors. The PCR used 60 Vbeta and 13 Jbeta primers. Using immunoSEQ multiplex PCR, the repertoire was profiled, and TCRdb retains in-frame clones only, with some absent. This sample yields around 150,000 clones, of which over 60% are seen a single time; 1.8% belongs to the top ten. Sequenced sample: PBMCs. These receptors were collected from a female donor in good health and CMV-seropositive.

The V call is TRBV1, the J call TRBJ2-7; the D segment call TRBD2 is taken from the table without a DNA check. TRBV1 is designated a pseudogene. The CDR3 loop spans 16 amino acids. The CDR3 is CTSSQERGGQSYEQYF. The DNA for the CDR3 is TGCACCAGCAGCCAAGAACGCGGGGGCCAGTCCTACGAGCAGTACTTC.

This sequence joins TRBV6-1 and TRBJ2-7; TRBD2 matches 7 bases. Germline CDR1 MNHNS, CDR2 SASEGT. Germline trimming cut 5 bases from V and 5 bases from J; bases unmatched to any gene: 9. The CDR3 is 14 residues long. Here the CDR3 reads CASSSGVLKDEQYF. In DNA form, the CDR3 reads TGTGCCAGCAGTAGCGGGGTTTTGAAGGACGAGCAGTACTTC.

The chain carries TRBV16 and TRBJ1-4; D gene uncertain. Between the trimmed V and J ends, which lost 6 bases and 13 bases, there was a span of 15 bases. Germline V lookup: CDR1 KGHSY, CDR2 FQNENV. The CDR3 is made up of 12 amino acids. CDR3 region: CASRHPQGGLFF. The CDR3 DNA follows: TGTGCCAGCAGACATCCGCAAGGAGGACTGTTTTTT.

The CDR3 DNA is TGTGCCAGCAGTGAATACGGGGAGACCCAGTACTTC. Its translation: CASSEYGETQYF. The chain has TRBV6-1 and TRBJ2-5; D gene unclear. V was pared by 2 bases and J by 5 bases, with 6 bases between. This CDR3 comprises 12 residues. Germline V lookup: CDR1 MNHNS, CDR2 SASEGT.

The chain combines TRBV7-2 with TRBJ2-7; no reliable D call. V lost 0 bases, J lost 1 base, and 7 bases lay in between. This CDR3 region has 14 residues. Germline V gene data show CDR1 as SGHTA and CDR2 as FQGNSA. The CDR3 reads CASSLAIRSYEQYF. In nucleotides, the CDR3 is TGTGCCAGCAGCTTAGCGATCAGATCCTACGAGCAGTACTTC.

The chain carries TRBV6-4 and TRBJ2-1; TRBD2 matches at 15 bases. Germline loops: CDR1 MRHNA, CDR2 SNTAGT. The CDR3 runs to 18 residues. Trimming took 9 bases from V and 3 from J; bases not matched to a gene: 12. CDR3 sequence reads: CARVAGTSGGTGYNEQFF. The CDR3 DNA reads as TGTGCCAGAGTAGCCGGGACTAGCGGGGGGACAGGCTACAATGAGCAGTTCTTC.